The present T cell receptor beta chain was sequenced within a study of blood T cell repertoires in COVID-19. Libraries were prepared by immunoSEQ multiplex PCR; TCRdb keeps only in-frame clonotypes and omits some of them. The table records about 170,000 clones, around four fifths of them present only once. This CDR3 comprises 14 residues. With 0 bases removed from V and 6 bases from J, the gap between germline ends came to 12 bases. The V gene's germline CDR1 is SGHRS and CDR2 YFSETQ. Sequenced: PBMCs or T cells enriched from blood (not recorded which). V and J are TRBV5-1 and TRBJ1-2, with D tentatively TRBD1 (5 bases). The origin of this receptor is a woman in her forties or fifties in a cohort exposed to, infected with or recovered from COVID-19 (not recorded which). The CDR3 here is CASSLEGQRDGYTF. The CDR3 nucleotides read TGCGCCAGCAGCTTGGAGGGGCAGCGGGATGGCTACACCTTC.